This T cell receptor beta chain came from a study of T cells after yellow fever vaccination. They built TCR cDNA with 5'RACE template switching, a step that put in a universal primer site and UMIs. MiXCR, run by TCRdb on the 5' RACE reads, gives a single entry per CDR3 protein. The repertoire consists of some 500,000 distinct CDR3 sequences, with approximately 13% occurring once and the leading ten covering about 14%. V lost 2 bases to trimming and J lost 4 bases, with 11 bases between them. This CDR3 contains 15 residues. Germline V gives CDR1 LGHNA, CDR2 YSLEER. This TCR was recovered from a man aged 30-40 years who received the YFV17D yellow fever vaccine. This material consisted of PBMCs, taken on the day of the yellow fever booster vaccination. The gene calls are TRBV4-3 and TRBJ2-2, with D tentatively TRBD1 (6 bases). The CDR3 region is CASSQLGAITGELFF. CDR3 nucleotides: TGCGCCAGCAGCCAATTGGGGGCGATCACCGGGGAGCTGTTTTTT.